A single sample is the source of the 3 T cell receptor beta chains below, sequenced in a study of shared clonotypes between healthy human individuals. The repertoire was sequenced with immunoSEQ multiplex PCR; TCRdb's copy has only in-frame clones and lacks some. The table lists 2,500,000 or so clones, approximately 94% of them singletons. Sequenced input: naive CD4+ T cells from PBMCs. Described subset: CD45RA+ positively selected. These receptors were obtained from a man between 18 and 29 years old in good health. Some clones in this sample may be carry-over from other donors' samples.

The V call is TRBV2, the J call TRBJ2-1, with TRBD2 matching over 11 bases. The junction had 7 bases not matched to a gene; V was cut back by 2 bases and J by 10 bases. Germline V gene lookup returns CDR1 SNHLY and CDR2 FYNNEI. This CDR3 contains 15 residues. This CDR3 reads CASSERLAGGPEQFF. In DNA form, the CDR3 reads TGTGCCAGCAGTGAAAGGCTAGCGGGAGGTCCCGAGCAGTTCTTC.

On this clone: The same CDR3 arises from other DNA sequences in this sample as well. The rearrangement uses TRBV2 and TRBJ2-1; 11 bases are a match to TRBD2. This CDR3 comprises 15 residues. Germline V gives CDR1 SNHLY, CDR2 FYNNEI. Losses at the gene ends were 8 bases for V and 7 bases for J; bases not matched to a gene: 10. The CDR3 loop is CASSEGRTSGNEQFF. CDR3 DNA: TGTGCCAGCTCCGAGGGGCGGACTAGCGGGAATGAGCAGTTCTTC.

This clone was counted once. The CDR3 is CASSRPRTGEVEQYF. Written as DNA, the CDR3 is TGTGCCAGCAGCCGACCCAGGACAGGGGAGGTCGAGCAGTACTTC. The chain employs TRBV28 and TRBJ2-7; the match to TRBD1 covers 9 bases. V dropped 6 bases and J dropped 6; count of bases not matched to a gene: 12. CDR1 is MDHEN, CDR2 SYDVKM, per germline. The CDR3 sequence is 15 residues long.